This is a list of T cell receptor beta chains from one sample in a study of CXCR3-negative and CXCR3-positive naive CD8 T cells. TCRdb reanalyzed the 5' RACE reads and collapses them to one entry per CDR3 protein, without DNA. The sample table includes about 62,000 distinct CDR3 sequences. Sequences were obtained from naive CXCR3- CD8+ T cells from blood. These receptors were taken from a human donor in good health. Some clones in this sample may be carry-over from other donors' samples. CDR3s include the opening cysteine and the closing phenylalanine or tryptophan. Only some rows state a clone size, as once, few, many or a class for expanded clones.

v_gene	abundance	j_gene	CDR3aa
TRBV7-7	medium-sized	TRBJ2-2	CASSLMLAGRNTGELFF
TRBV28	.	TRBJ1-1	CASSPPINTEAFF
TRBV20-1	.	TRBJ2-1	CSARWQDLDEQFF
TRBV7-9	.	TRBJ2-1	CASSPRDRDNEQFF
TRBV14	.	TRBJ2-7	CASSQPLPGTNIYEQYF
TRBV4-2	.	TRBJ2-2	CASSQRTSSGGELFF
TRBV29-1	.	TRBJ2-7	CSATGLAGPFSSYEQYF
TRBV5-1	.	TRBJ2-7	CASSLEVTAYEQYF
TRBV28	.	TRBJ2-3	CASSLYRGHTDTQYF
TRBV12-3/TRBV12-4	.	TRBJ1-3	CASSPSGGSGNTIYF
TRBV7-3	.	TRBJ2-1	CASSFIPGQGRYNEQLF
TRBV20-1	.	TRBJ2-1	CSARGSPEQFF
TRBV19	.	TRBJ2-7	CASSAGGATSYEQYF
TRBV29-1	.	TRBJ2-7	CSGRSGYEQYF
TRBV9	.	TRBJ1-1	CASSSRTGGDFTEAFF
TRBV9	.	TRBJ2-3	CASSVKGDTDTQYF
TRBV9	.	TRBJ2-7	CASGHGDSSYEQYF
TRBV6-6	.	TRBJ1-6	CASRRTGAANSPLHF
TRBV29-1	.	TRBJ2-7	CSAEGLGEQYF